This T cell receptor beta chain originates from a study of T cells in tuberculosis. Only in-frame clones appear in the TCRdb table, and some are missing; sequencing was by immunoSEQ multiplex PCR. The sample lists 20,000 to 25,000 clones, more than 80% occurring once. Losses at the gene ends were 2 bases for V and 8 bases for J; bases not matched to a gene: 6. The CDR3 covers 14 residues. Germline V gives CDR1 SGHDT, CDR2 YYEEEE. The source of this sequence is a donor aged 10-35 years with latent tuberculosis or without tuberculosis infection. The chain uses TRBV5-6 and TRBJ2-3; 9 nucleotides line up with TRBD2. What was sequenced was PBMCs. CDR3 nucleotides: TGTGCCAGCAGCTTAGAAGCGGGGGGTCTTACGCAGTATTTT. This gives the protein CASSLEAGGLTQYF.